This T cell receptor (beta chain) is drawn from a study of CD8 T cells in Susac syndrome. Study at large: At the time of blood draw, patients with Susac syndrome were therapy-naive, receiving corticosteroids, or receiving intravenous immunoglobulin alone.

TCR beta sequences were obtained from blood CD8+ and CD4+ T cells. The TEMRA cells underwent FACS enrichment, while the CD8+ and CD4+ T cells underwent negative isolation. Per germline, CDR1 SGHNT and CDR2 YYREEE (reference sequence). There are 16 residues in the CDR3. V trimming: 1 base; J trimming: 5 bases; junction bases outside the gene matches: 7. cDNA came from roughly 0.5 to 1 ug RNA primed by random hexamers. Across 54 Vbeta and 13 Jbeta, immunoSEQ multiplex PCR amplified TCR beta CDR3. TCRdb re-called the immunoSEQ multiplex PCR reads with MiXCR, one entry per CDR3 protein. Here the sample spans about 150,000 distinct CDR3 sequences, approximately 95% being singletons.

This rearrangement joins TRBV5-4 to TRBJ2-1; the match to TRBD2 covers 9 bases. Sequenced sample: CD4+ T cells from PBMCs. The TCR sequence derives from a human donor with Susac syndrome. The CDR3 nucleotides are TGTGCCAGCAGCTTGCCTGCGCTAGCGGGGCACAATGAGCAGTTCTTC. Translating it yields CASSLPALAGHNEQFF.